These 12 T cell receptor beta chains share one sample of origin, sequenced in a study of T cell clones after liver transplantation. Profiling relied on immunoSEQ multiplex PCR, and the TCRdb table lists in-frame clones only, not all of them. The sample contains over 45,000 clones, roughly 70% of which appear only once. The specimen comprised CD4+ T cells from blood, sampled approximately 52 months after liver transplant. These receptors originate from a human patient who received a liver transplant. Some T cells may originate from the graft donor.

CDR3 region: CASSTGQSNQPQHF. The DNA of the CDR3 is TGTGCCAGCAGTACGGGACAATCCAATCAGCCCCAGCATTTT. V and J are TRBV6-5 and TRBJ1-5; possible D gene TRBD1, 6 bases. Looked up from germline, CDR1 is MNHEY and CDR2 is SVGAGI. Trimming took 5 bases from V and 3 from J, leaving 11 bases between them. The CDR3 is 14 amino acids.

This chain uses TRBV21-1 with TRBJ1-1; the D call TRBD1 from the table was never checked on the DNA. TRBV21-1 is labeled a pseudogene. The CDR3 runs to 17 residues. The CDR3 coding sequence is TGTGCCAGCAGCAAAGATGGACAGGGAAGGTCGGATACTGAAGCTTTCTTT. Residues: CASSKDGQGRSDTEAFF.

The chain employs TRBV7-2 and TRBJ2-2; no firm D call. The CDR3 length is 15 residues. V shed 3 bases and J shed 2 bases, with 10 bases lying between them. Germline-derived CDR1 and CDR2 are SGHTA and FQGNSA. Here the CDR3 DNA reads TGTGCCAGCAGCTTTCCCGGCGATAACACCGGGGAGCTGTTTTTT. Its protein is CASSFPGDNTGELFF.

The rearrangement joins TRBV6-6 to TRBJ1-1, with D possibly being TRBD1 (5 bases). Between the trimmed V and J ends, which lost 2 bases and 4 bases, there was a span of 5 bases. The CDR3 contains 12 residues. Germline CDR1 is MNHNY and CDR2 is SVGAGI (reference sequence). The CDR3 nucleotides read TGTGCCAGCAGTTACGGGACCACTGAAGCTTTCTTT. Translated, it gives CASSYGTTEAFF.

J is TRBJ1-4 and V is TRBV10-3; D is undetermined. The germline V gene encodes CDR1 ENHRY and CDR2 SYGVKD. The CDR3 is 12 residues long. Trimming removed 8 bases from V and 7 bases from J, with 11 bases in between. The DNA of the CDR3 is TGTGCCATCGGCGGAGTTGGTGAAAAACTGTTTTTT. This gives the protein CAIGGVGEKLFF.

CDR3 sequence reads: CAWSVPGTTDTQYF. Written as DNA, the CDR3 is TGTGCCTGGAGTGTTCCGGGGACCACAGATACGCAGTATTTT. The V call is TRBV30, the J call TRBJ2-3, with D possibly being TRBD1 or TRBD2 (5 bases each). Looked up from germline, CDR1 is GTSNPN and CDR2 is SVGIG (reference sequence). This CDR3 is built from 14 residues. The V end was cut by 0 bases, the J end by 2 bases, with 9 bases between.

The chain combines TRBV5-4 with TRBJ2-1; TRBD1 or TRBD2 may be the D gene (6 bases each). CDR1 and CDR2 (germline): SGHNT, YYREEE (reference sequence). Trimming took 5 bases from V and 6 from J, leaving 15 bases between them. The CDR3 is 14 amino acids. The CDR3 region is CASSYDWGANEQFF. CDR3 nucleotide sequence: TGTGCCAGCAGTTACGACTGGGGGGCCAATGAGCAGTTCTTC.

This clone appeared a few times. The chain is built from TRBV11-2 and TRBJ2-3, with 10 positions matching TRBD2. J gave up 4 bases and V 5 bases, and 6 bases lay outside the gene matches. The CDR3 contains 15 residues. Germline CDR1 and CDR2: SGHAT and FQNNGV. The CDR3 nucleotides read TGTGCCAGCAGCCCCCGGACTAGCGGCTCAGATACGCAGTATTTT. Protein product: CASSPRTSGSDTQYF.

The chain joins TRBV7-2 to TRBJ1-1; D gene ambiguous. V lost 5 bases, J lost 1 base, and 14 bases lay in between. CDR3 length equals 15 residues. Germline lookup yields CDR1 SGHTA and CDR2 FQGNSA. The DNA of the CDR3 is TGTGCCAGCAGCCGGACTTACGGTCCGAACACTGAAGCTTTCTTT. Protein: CASSRTYGPNTEAFF.

The V call is TRBV18, the J call TRBJ1-2, with a weak D call TRBD1 (5 bases). This CDR3 spans 14 amino acids. Germline CDR1 is KGHSH and CDR2 is LQKENI. Between the trimmed V and J ends, which lost 3 bases and 6 bases, there was a span of 14 bases. The CDR3 loop reads CASSPTGMANGYTF. In DNA form, the CDR3 reads TGTGCCAGCTCACCCACAGGAATGGCGAATGGCTACACCTTC.

This chain joins TRBV7-2 and TRBJ2-1, with D possibly matching TRBD2 (5 bases). Trimming left V 1 base short and J 5 bases short, with 9 bases between. The CDR3 has 14 amino acids. In germline, CDR1 is SGHTA, CDR2 FQGNSA. CDR3 coding DNA: TGTGCCAGCAGCTTAGTACCCGGGGACAATGAGCAGTTCTTC. Protein: CASSLVPGDNEQFF.

This chain links TRBV20-1 with TRBJ2-3; no definite D call. The CDR3 length is 11 residues. CDR1 and CDR2 from the germline V gene are DFQATT and SNEGSKA (reference sequence). V gave up 1 base and J gave up 7 bases, with 6 bases separating them. The CDR3 nucleotides are TGCAGTGCTAGAGTAGGGAATACGCAGTATTTT. This gives the protein CSARVGNTQYF.